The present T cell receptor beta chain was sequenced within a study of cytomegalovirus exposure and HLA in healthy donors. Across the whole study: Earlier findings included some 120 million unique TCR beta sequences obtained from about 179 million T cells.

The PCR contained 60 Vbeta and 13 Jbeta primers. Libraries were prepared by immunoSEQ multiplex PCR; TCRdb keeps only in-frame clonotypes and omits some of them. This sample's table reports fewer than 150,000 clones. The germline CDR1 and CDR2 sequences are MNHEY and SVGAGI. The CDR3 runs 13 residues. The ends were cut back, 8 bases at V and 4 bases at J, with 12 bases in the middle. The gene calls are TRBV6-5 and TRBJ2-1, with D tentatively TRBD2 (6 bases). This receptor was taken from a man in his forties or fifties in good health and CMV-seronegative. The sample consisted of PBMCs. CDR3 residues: CASRLERYNEQFF. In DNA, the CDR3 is TGTGCCAGCCGACTAGAGCGGTACAATGAGCAGTTCTTC.